This T cell receptor (beta chain) originates from a study of PD-1 blockade in classical Hodgkin lymphoma. Assay used: immunoSEQ multiplex PCR; TCRdb lists only in-frame clones, some missing. The sample yields about 15,000 clones, approximately 88% seen once. Trimming stripped 7 bases from V and 0 bases from J, with 10 bases between. Germline V lookup: CDR1 MNHNS, CDR2 SASEGT. The CDR3 runs to 14 residues. This clone was observed a few times. What it binds is unknown. Study-level points and caveats: Among the patients, those starting nivolumab under 1 year after ASCT were excluded.

Brentuximab vedotin exposure varied, and every patient relapsed after autologous stem cell transplantation. This sequence joins TRBV6-1 and TRBJ2-1, with D uncertain. This clonotype was obtained from a human donor with classical Hodgkin lymphoma. The sample consisted of peripheral blood mononuclear cells (PBMCs), taken before the second cycle of nivolumab. The CDR3 nucleotides read TGTGCCAGCATTAGGGTAAACTCCTACAATGAGCAGTTCTTC. It encodes CASIRVNSYNEQFF.